This T cell receptor (beta chain) was identified in a study of T cell responses to AZD1222 COVID-19 vaccine. Whether given at about 4 or about 12 weeks, second doses were pooled. As for this clone: Antigen unknown.

Whole-study findings and limits: Two doses of AZD1222 preceded a rise in Spike-specific TCR breadth and depth. Reports say nearly half of spike-specific TCRs go after unmutated variant regions.

The method was immunoSEQ multiplex PCR; TCRdb's version includes in-frame clones alone and lacks a portion of them. The sample carries about 88,000 clones, roughly 91% recorded once. The V gene's germline CDR1 is MNHNY and CDR2 SVGAGI (reference sequence). The ends were cut back, 2 bases at V and 0 bases at J, with 13 bases in the middle. This CDR3 region has 16 residues. Sequencing was performed on peripheral blood, taken 28 days after the second AZD1222 dose. The clonotype was recovered from an adult who received the AZD1222 COVID-19 vaccine. The rearrangement uses TRBV6-6 and TRBJ1-1, with D possibly matching TRBD1 (5 bases). The CDR3 here is CASSYAQGGMNTEAFF. The CDR3 DNA sequence: TGTGCCAGCAGTTACGCCCAGGGTGGAATGAACACTGAAGCTTTCTTT.